The clone carrying this TCR beta chain has only one observation. Given the absence of the conserved phenylalanine or tryptophan at the CDR3 end, a read error is likely. The data were taken from a study of CDR3 diversity in severe acne. The J segment lost 5 bases and the V segment lost 7 bases, leaving 5 bases of the junction unmatched. This CDR3 has 12 residues. The germline V gene has CDR1 SQVTM and CDR2 ANQGSEA. TCRdb redid the calling of the PCR reads with MiXCR, one entry per CDR3 protein. The data hold about 98,000 distinct CDR3 sequences, with approximately 47% observed a single time. Sequencing was performed on blood. The TCR comes from a male donor with acne. The chain links TRBV29-1 to TRBJ1-2, with 9 positions matching TRBD1. The CDR3 is CSAGTGYYGYTL. The CDR3 DNA reads TGCAGCGCTGGGACAGGGTATTATGGCTACACCCTC.